The 25 T cell receptor beta chains given below trace back to one sample, sequenced in a study of beta chain features in type 1 diabetes (dated by TCRdb to 2017 to 2018). The receptor library was made with the immunoSEQ multiplex PCR assay. The entire isolated RNA was reverse transcribed using the High Capacity cDNA Reverse Transcription Kit, and thus expressed TCRB transcripts were sequenced. The table was pulled from immuneACCESS by TCRdb, which kept in-frame rearrangements only. Such tables lose some clones; where checked, under half of the loss comes from unresolved V genes, and the rest has no known cause. The table for this sample lists about 220,000 clones; roughly 11% of them were counted only once. Jointly, the top ten make up approximately 1.3% of the sample. Material: central memory CD4+ T cells from blood. The receptors stem from a man younger than 35 in good health.

This clone was seen more than once but under ten times. The V and J genes are TRBV29-1 and TRBJ1-5; no clear D. Trimming took off 4 bases at V and 6 bases at J, with 22 bases between the two ends. This CDR3 contains 16 residues. The germline gives CDR1 SQVTM, CDR2 ANQGSEA. CDR3 sequence (DNA): TGCAGCGTTGTAAACCAGACCCCCGAATCAAGTCAGCCCCAGCATTTT. Amino acid sequence: CSVVNQTPESSQPQHF.

This clone has more than one count but fewer than ten. J is TRBJ1-1 and V is TRBV30, with TRBD1 matching 7 bases. Germline CDR1 GTSNPN, CDR2 SVGIG (reference sequence). The CDR3 is 10 amino acids. The CDR3 sequence: CWSRQGVAFF. CDR3 bases: TGTTGGTCGCGACAGGGTGTAGCTTTCTTT. Using reference TRBV30 and TRBJ1-1 for the parts outside the CDR3, the full variable domain is SQTIHQWPATLVQPVGSPLSLECTVEGTSNPNLYWYRQAAGRGLQLLFYSVGIGQISSEVPQNLSASRPQDRQFILSSKKLLLSDSGFYLCWSRQGVAFFGQGTRLTVV.

This clone has just a few counts. The rearrangement links TRBV25-1 to TRBJ2-5; D perhaps matches TRBD1 (5 bases). There are 14 residues in the CDR3. The V and J ends lost 6 bases and 1 base respectively, with 12 bases between them. Germline lookup yields CDR1 MGHDK and CDR2 SYGVNS. This CDR3 is CASSRGHLQETQYF. Written as DNA, the CDR3 is TGTGCCAGCAGCAGAGGACATCTCCAAGAGACCCAGTACTTC. The full variable domain, rest sourced from reference TRBV25-1 and TRBJ2-5, is EADIYQTPRYLVIGTGKKITLECSQTMGHDKMYWYQQDPGMELHLIHYSYGVNSTEKGDLSSESTVSRIRTEHFPLTLESARPSHTSQYLCASSRGHLQETQYFGPGTRLLVL.

The table lists this clone with many counts. The chain combines TRBV7-2 with TRBJ2-4; 9 bases map to TRBD2. The CDR3 is 15 residues long. Germline loops: CDR1 SGHTA, CDR2 FQGNSA. The trim removed 5 bases at V and 8 bases at J, leaving 10 bases unmatched. CDR3 sequence (DNA): TGTGCCAGCAGCAGAAATAGCGGGAGTTGGGACATTCAGTACTTC. Translated: CASSRNSGSWDIQYF.

This chain links TRBV28 with TRBJ1-2, with 7 nucleotides matching TRBD1. CDR3 length equals 14 residues. J was trimmed by 2 bases and V by 7 bases; bases with no gene match: 7. Germline V gene lookup returns CDR1 MDHEN and CDR2 SYDVKM. CDR3 region: CASTARGLNYGYTF. CDR3 in DNA: TGTGCCAGCACCGCGAGGGGGCTCAACTATGGCTACACCTTC.

This clone appeared a few times. This chain joins TRBV4-2 and TRBJ1-4; no definite D call. The CDR3 is made up of 16 amino acids. V gave up 0 bases and J gave up 7 bases, with 15 bases separating them. Germline V gene data show CDR1 as LGHNA and CDR2 as YNFKEQ. CDR3: CASSQESRHQVEKLFF. CDR3 in DNA: TGTGCCAGCAGCCAAGAATCCCGGCACCAGGTTGAAAAACTGTTTTTT.

The genes are TRBV4-2 and TRBJ2-2, with D unresolved. This CDR3 has 15 amino acids. The V end lost 1 base, the J end lost 5 bases, and 11 bases lay between the germline ends. The germline CDR1 and CDR2 sequences are LGHNA and YNFKEQ. Here the CDR3 reads CASSQGGRYTGELFF. DNA for the CDR3: TGTGCCAGCAGCCAAGGTGGACGGTATACCGGGGAGCTGTTTTTT.

The genes are TRBV7-6 and TRBJ1-3; no reliable D call. The V end lost 5 bases, the J end lost 0 bases, and 20 bases lay between the germline ends. Germline V lookup: CDR1 SGHVS, CDR2 FNYEAQ. This CDR3 spans 18 amino acids. DNA of the CDR3: TGTGCCAGCAGCCGATGGGAGGGTAACCGTTACTCTGGAAACACCATATATTTT. Its protein is CASSRWEGNRYSGNTIYF.

The gene calls are TRBV19 and TRBJ2-5, with TRBD2 identical over 12 bases. From germline, CDR1 is LNHDA and CDR2 SQIVND (reference sequence). The trim removed 4 bases at V and 5 bases at J, leaving 17 bases unmatched. The CDR3 has 19 residues. The CDR3 DNA follows: TGTGCCAGTAGTAATCGACTAGCGGGAGTGCACGACAAACCGGAGACCCAGTACTTC. Encoded protein: CASSNRLAGVHDKPETQYF. Supplemented by reference TRBV19 and TRBJ2-5, the full variable domain reads DGGITQSPKYLFRKEGQNVTLSCEQNLNHDAMYWYRQDPGQGLRLIYYSQIVNDFQKGDIAEGYSVSREKKESFPLTVTSAQKNPTAFYLCASSNRLAGVHDKPETQYFGPGTRLLVL.

The CDR3 DNA sequence: TGCGCCAGCAGCCTGCCCCCCTACAATGAGCAGTTCTTC. It encodes CASSLPPYNEQFF. The chain couples TRBV5-1 to TRBJ2-1; D gene unclear. CDR3 length equals 13 residues. The V and J ends lost 4 bases and 2 bases respectively, with 7 bases between them. The germline gives CDR1 SGHRS, CDR2 YFSETQ.

The rearrangement joins TRBV11-2 to TRBJ2-3, with 7 bases matching TRBD2. The CDR3 spans 16 residues. Germline V CDR1 and CDR2: SGHAT, FQNNGV. J gave up 5 bases and V 1 base, and 9 bases lay outside the gene matches. CDR3 sequence (DNA): TGTGCCAGCAGCTTAGGAGGGAGGGCCTATAAAGATACGCAGTATTTT. Translation gives CASSLGGRAYKDTQYF.

This rearrangement joins TRBV30 to TRBJ1-6, with a tentative D call TRBD1 (5 bases). V lost 4 bases and J 8 bases, leaving 18 bases between the germline ends. The CDR3 is made up of 15 amino acids. From germline, CDR1 is GTSNPN and CDR2 SVGIG (reference sequence). CDR3: CAWTPSGYLDSPLHF. The CDR3, as DNA: TGTGCCTGGACTCCATCAGGGTATCTCGATTCACCCCTCCACTTT.

This chain connects TRBV9 to TRBJ2-2; unclear D gene. With 0 bases removed from V and 6 bases from J, the gap between germline ends came to 12 bases. Germline CDR1 and CDR2: SGDLS and YYNGEE. The CDR3 spans 15 residues. CDR3 region: CASSVVGSLPGELFF. In nucleotides, the CDR3 is TGTGCCAGCAGCGTAGTGGGATCCCTCCCCGGGGAGCTGTTTTTT.

This clone was counted only a few times. The V call is TRBV5-6, the J call TRBJ2-3, with 8 nucleotides matching TRBD2. Germline-derived CDR1 and CDR2 are SGHDT and YYEEEE. The V gene end was trimmed by 4 bases and the J gene end by 4 bases; junction bases not matched to a gene: 8. The CDR3 is 15 amino acids. CDR3: CASSLSGSGADTQYF. The CDR3 DNA sequence: TGTGCCAGCAGCCTGAGCGGGAGTGGCGCAGATACGCAGTATTTT.

The sample holds a few counts of this clone. V usage is TRBV19 and J usage is TRBJ2-3; D is unclear. The CDR3 is made up of 14 amino acids. Per the germline V gene, CDR1 is LNHDA and CDR2 is SQIVND (reference sequence). Deletions cut 9 bases from V and 0 bases from J, with 13 bases between. The CDR3 DNA follows: TGTGCCAGCCTGGCGGATAAGAGCACAGATACGCAGTATTTT. Amino acids: CASLADKSTDTQYF.

The J gene is TRBJ2-6, the V gene TRBV27; D possibly uses TRBD1 or TRBD2 (5 bases each). CDR1 is MNHEY, CDR2 SMNVEV, per germline (reference sequence). V lost 2 bases, J lost 2 bases, and 19 bases lay in between. The CDR3 consists of 19 residues. The CDR3 DNA reads TGTGCCAGCAGTTTAGAGGGTGCCAGGGAGAGAACTGGGGCCAACGTCCTGACTTTC. Protein: CASSLEGARERTGANVLTF.

V usage is TRBV9 and J usage is TRBJ2-1; weak D call: TRBD1 (6 bases). The germline V and J ends were trimmed by 3 bases and 0 bases, with 22 bases remaining between them. The germline V gene has CDR1 SGDLS and CDR2 YYNGEE. The CDR3 consists of 19 residues. CDR3 region: CASSDLGIFTGSSYNEQFF. The CDR3 bases are TGTGCCAGCAGCGACTTGGGGATATTTACAGGGAGCTCCTACAATGAGCAGTTCTTC.

Ten or more counts support this clone. The gene calls are TRBV2 and TRBJ2-4; D not resolved. Between the trimmed V and J ends, which lost 5 bases and 8 bases, there was a span of 7 bases. The CDR3 contains 11 residues. Germline values: CDR1 SNHLY, CDR2 FYNNEI. CDR3: CASSPLYIQYF. In nucleotides, the CDR3 is TGTGCCAGCAGTCCTTTATACATTCAGTACTTC.

In this sample, this clone turned up a few times. The rearrangement links TRBV7-9 to TRBJ2-2; 9 bases map to TRBD2. This CDR3 region has 15 residues. In germline, CDR1 is SEHNR, CDR2 FQNEAQ (reference sequence). Trimming cost V 4 bases and J 6 bases; bases outside gene matches: 6. CDR3: CASSSSGIGAGELFF. The CDR3 DNA reads as TGTGCCAGCAGCTCTAGCGGGATTGGGGCCGGGGAGCTGTTTTTT. Using reference TRBV7-9 and TRBJ2-2 for the parts outside the CDR3, the full variable domain is DTGVSQNPRHKITKRGQNVTFRCDPISEHNRLYWYRQTLGQGPEFLTYFQNEAQLEKSRLLSDRFSAERPKGSFSTLEIQRTEQGDSAMYLCASSSSGIGAGELFFGEGSRLTVL.

The chain couples TRBV6-5 to TRBJ2-7; 7 bases map to TRBD1. V lost 7 bases, J lost 0 bases, and 3 bases stayed unmatched. The germline V gene encodes CDR1 MNHEY and CDR2 SVGAGI. CDR3 length: 13 residues. CDR3 DNA sequence: TGTGCCAGCAAGTCAGGGGGCTCCTACGAGCAGTACTTC. It encodes CASKSGGSYEQYF.

The V gene is TRBV28, the J gene TRBJ2-1, with TRBD2 matching over 7 bases. The germline V gene encodes CDR1 MDHEN and CDR2 SYDVKM. V gave up 5 bases and J gave up 9 bases; unmatched junction bases: 4. The CDR3 consists of 12 residues. CDR3 coding DNA: TGTGCCAGCAGTCAAACTAGCGTTGAGCAGTTCTTC. Protein product: CASSQTSVEQFF. The full variable domain, rest sourced from reference TRBV28 and TRBJ2-1, is DVKVTQSSRYLVKRTGEKVFLECVQDMDHENMFWYRQDPGLGLRLIYFSYDVKMKEKGDIPEGYSVSREKKERFSLILESASTNQTSMYLCASSQTSVEQFFGPGTRLTVL.

This clone showed up just a few times. Given a much more abundant clone one base away, this may be a read error. The V gene is TRBV30, the J gene TRBJ2-1; weak D call: TRBD2 (7 bases). Germline V gene lookup returns CDR1 GTSNPN and CDR2 SVGIG (reference sequence). V dropped 1 base and J dropped 10 bases, with 8 bases sitting between them. The CDR3 length is 11 residues. CDR3 in amino acids: CAWSGGGEQFF. CDR3 DNA: TGTGCCTGGAGTGGGGGGGGCGAGCAGTTCTTC.

This clone was detected many times. The CDR3 bases are TGCGCCAGCAGCCAATGGAATGGAGGGATTTATAATGAAAAACTGTTTTTT. The encoded protein is CASSQWNGGIYNEKLFF. The J gene is TRBJ1-4, the V gene TRBV5-1; D gene unclear. Germline CDR1 is SGHRS and CDR2 is YFSETQ. V was pared by 4 bases and J by 4 bases, with 20 bases between. The CDR3 has 17 amino acids.

This clone was seen a handful of times. V and J are TRBV15 and TRBJ2-2; 11 nucleotides match TRBD1. Trimming removed 3 bases from V and 7 bases from J; junction bases left unmatched: 4. The CDR3 has 15 residues. CDR1 and CDR2 from the germline V gene are LNHNV and YYDKDF (reference sequence). The CDR3 region has the DNA TGTGCCACCAGCAGGGACAGGGGGCACGGCGGGGAGCTGTTTTTT. Its translation is CATSRDRGHGGELFF.

J is TRBJ2-3 and V is TRBV4-1; D unclear. The CDR3 has 13 amino acids. The germline V and J ends were trimmed by 4 bases and 6 bases, with 11 bases remaining between them. The germline gives CDR1 MGHRA, CDR2 YSYEKL. The CDR3: CASSRKDVDTQYF. In nucleotides, the CDR3 is TGCGCCAGCAGCCGCAAAGACGTGGATACGCAGTATTTT.